The clone carrying this T cell receptor beta chain was seen ten or more times. Its matching antigen is unknown. The source of the sample is a study of T cells after yellow fever vaccination. The study's findings and limits: Though weaker, the secondary response peaked faster, on day 5 versus 15.

TCRdb processed the 5' RACE reads anew with MiXCR; each CDR3 protein has one entry. The sample consists of some 550,000 distinct CDR3 sequences, roughly 21% of them appearing once. The sequence derives from a man aged 25 to 40 who received the YFV17D yellow fever vaccine. The sequences come from PBMCs, collected 15 days after the yellow fever booster vaccination.

CDR3 nucleotide sequence: TGTGCCAGCAGTCCCGGACTATACTACTACAATGAGCAGTTCTTC. Its protein product is CASSPGLYYYNEQFF. V usage is TRBV7-9 and J usage is TRBJ2-1; weak D call: TRBD2 (6 bases). Trimming took 6 bases from V and 3 from J, leaving 15 bases between them. CDR1 and CDR2 (germline): SEHNR, FQNEAQ (reference sequence). The CDR3 is 15 amino acids.